This T cell receptor (beta chain) was identified during a study of identical twins. From the 5' RACE reads, TCRdb called clonotypes with MiXCR, one entry per CDR3 protein. The sample lists under 900,000 distinct CDR3 sequences, approximately 13% occurring once. This clonotype was seen only a few times. This CDR3 is built from 15 residues. J was trimmed by 8 bases and V by 0 bases; bases with no gene match: 7. Germline CDR1 and CDR2: SGHDN and FVKESK. These same data were also listed under a study on yellow fever vaccine responses in identical twins.

The V and J genes are TRBV14 and TRBJ2-1, with TRBD1 identical over 7 bases. The sequenced material came from PBMCs. The TCR sequence derives from a woman aged 18-29 years in good health. Here the CDR3 DNA reads TGTGCCAGCAGCCAAGACAGGGGGAAGTGGCATGAGCAGTTCTTC. Protein: CASSQDRGKWHEQFF.